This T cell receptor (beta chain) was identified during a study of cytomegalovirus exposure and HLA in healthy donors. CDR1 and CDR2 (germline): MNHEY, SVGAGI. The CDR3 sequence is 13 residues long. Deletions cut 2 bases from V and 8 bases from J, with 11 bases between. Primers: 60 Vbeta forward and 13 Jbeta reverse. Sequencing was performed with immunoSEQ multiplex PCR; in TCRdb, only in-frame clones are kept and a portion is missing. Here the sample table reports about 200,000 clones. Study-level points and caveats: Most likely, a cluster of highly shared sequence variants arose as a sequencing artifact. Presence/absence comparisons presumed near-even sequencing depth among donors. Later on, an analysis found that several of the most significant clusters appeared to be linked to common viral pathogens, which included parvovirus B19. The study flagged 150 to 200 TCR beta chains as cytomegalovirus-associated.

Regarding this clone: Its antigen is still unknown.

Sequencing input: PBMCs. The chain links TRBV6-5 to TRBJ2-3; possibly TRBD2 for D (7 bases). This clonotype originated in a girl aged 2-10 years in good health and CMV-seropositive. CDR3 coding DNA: TGTGCCAGCAGTTACGAGGGAGGGGGTACGCAGTATTTT. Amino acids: CASSYEGGGTQYF.